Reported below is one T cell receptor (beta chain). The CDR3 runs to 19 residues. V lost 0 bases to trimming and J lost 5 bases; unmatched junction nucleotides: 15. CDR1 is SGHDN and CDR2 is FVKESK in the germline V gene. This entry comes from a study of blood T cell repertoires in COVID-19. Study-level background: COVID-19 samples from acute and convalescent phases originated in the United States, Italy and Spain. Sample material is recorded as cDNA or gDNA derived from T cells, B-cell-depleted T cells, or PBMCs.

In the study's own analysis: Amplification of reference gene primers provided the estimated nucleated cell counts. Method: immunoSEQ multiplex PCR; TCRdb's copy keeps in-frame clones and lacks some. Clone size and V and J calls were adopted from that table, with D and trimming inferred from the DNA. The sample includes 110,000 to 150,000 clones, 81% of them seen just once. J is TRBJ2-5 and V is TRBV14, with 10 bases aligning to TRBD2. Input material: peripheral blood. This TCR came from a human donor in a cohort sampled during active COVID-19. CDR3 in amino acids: CASSQDRVGASGRVETQYF. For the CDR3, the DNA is TGTGCCAGCAGCCAAGATAGGGTCGGGGCTAGCGGGAGAGTGGAGACCCAGTACTTC.